Each of the 3 T cell receptor beta chains below was sequenced from the same sample in a study of identifying expanded T cells in peripheral blood. TCRdb keeps only in-frame clones here, not all; method: immunoSEQ multiplex PCR. The sample has about 100,000 clones, over 80% seen once. The specimen was blood. Receptor source: a person between 18 and 70 years old in good health.

This clone is a singleton in its sample. The chain is built from TRBV6-1 and TRBJ1-2; 7 bases line up with TRBD1. The CDR3 has 13 residues. V was pared by 6 bases and J by 8 bases, with 9 bases of the junction left unmatched. Germline assignment: CDR1 MNHNS and CDR2 SASEGT. In nucleotides, the CDR3 is TGTGCCAGCAGGGGGACAGAGTCTATGGGCTACACCTTC. It is translated as CASRGTESMGYTF.

The V gene is TRBV19, the J gene TRBJ1-5; D may be TRBD1 (5 bases). Looked up from germline, CDR1 is LNHDA and CDR2 is SQIVND (reference sequence). This CDR3 contains 20 residues. Trimming cost V 11 bases and J 5 bases, with 37 bases left between them. Written as DNA, the CDR3 is TGTGCCTCCAGCGGCCGGTTTCAGGCCGCAATAGCGGGGGGAGATCAGCCCCAGCATTTT. Translation gives CASSGRFQAAIAGGDQPQHF.

This chain joins TRBV14 and TRBJ2-1; either TRBD1 or TRBD2 may supply D (5 bases each). The V gene lost 5 bases and the J gene lost 15 bases, with 14 bases spanning the gap. Germline-derived CDR1 and CDR2 are SGHDN and FVKESK. The CDR3 contains 11 residues. CDR3 residues: CASSGGALRFF. Written as DNA, the CDR3 is TGTGCCAGCAGCGGGGGTGCCCTTAGGTTCTTC.